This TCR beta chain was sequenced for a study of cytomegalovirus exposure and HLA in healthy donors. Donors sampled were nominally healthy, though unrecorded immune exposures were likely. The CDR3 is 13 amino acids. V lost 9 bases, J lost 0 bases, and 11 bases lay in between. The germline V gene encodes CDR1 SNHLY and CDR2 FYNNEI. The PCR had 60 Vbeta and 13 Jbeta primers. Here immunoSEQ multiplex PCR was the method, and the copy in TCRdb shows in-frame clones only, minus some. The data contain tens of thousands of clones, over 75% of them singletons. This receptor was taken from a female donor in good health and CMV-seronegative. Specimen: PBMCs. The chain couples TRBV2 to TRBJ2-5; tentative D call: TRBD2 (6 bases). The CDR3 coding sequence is TGTGCCAGTGGTAGCGGAAACCAAGAGACCCAGTACTTC. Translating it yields CASGSGNQETQYF.